This TCR beta chain was profiled in a study of blood T cell repertoires in COVID-19. Study-wide context: From the United States, Italy and Spain came samples of acute and convalescent COVID-19. T cells, B-cell-depleted T cells, or PBMCs supplied cDNA or gDNA.

From germline, CDR1 is MNHEY and CDR2 SMNVEV (reference sequence). Trimming took 3 bases from V and 2 from J; bases not matched to a gene: 7. CDR3 size: 16 residues. Original processing notes: The assay estimated nucleated cells by amplifying reference gene primers. Measured with immunoSEQ multiplex PCR; TCRdb has only the in-frame clones, and not every one. The DNA was the basis for D and trimming; V, J and clone size are from that table. The sample carries approximately 99,000 clones, less than 85% recorded once. This TCR was recovered from a woman between 35 and 50 years old with acute or convalescent COVID-19. What was sequenced was peripheral blood. The V and J genes are TRBV27 and TRBJ2-5, with 9 bases aligning to TRBD1. The CDR3 region has the DNA TGTGCCAGCAGTTTGGGGACAGGGTCCCTTCAAGAGACCCAGTACTTC. The encoded protein is CASSLGTGSLQETQYF.